This T cell receptor (beta chain) was documented in a study of blood T cell repertoires in COVID-19. Study-wide background: Donors in the United States, Italy and Spain gave samples during acute or convalescent COVID-19. T cells, B-cell-depleted T cells, or PBMCs supplied cDNA or gDNA.

Patients from Seattle were sampled longitudinally, starting during active infection. Measured with immunoSEQ multiplex PCR; TCRdb has only the in-frame clones, and not every one. This table has about 400,000 clones, about 86% appearing once. This CDR3 comprises 16 residues. V was pared by 3 bases and J by 1 base, with 9 bases of the junction left unmatched. The V gene's germline CDR1 is SGDLS and CDR2 YYNGEE. The TCR was taken from a woman in her fifties or sixties with COVID-19, enrolled during active disease. Sequencing was done on a sample of peripheral blood. V and J are TRBV9 and TRBJ2-5; TRBD2 matches 7 bases. The DNA for the CDR3 is TGTGCCAGCAGCGACCAAGCGGGGCCTTCCCAAGAGACCCAGTACTTC. This translates into CASSDQAGPSQETQYF.